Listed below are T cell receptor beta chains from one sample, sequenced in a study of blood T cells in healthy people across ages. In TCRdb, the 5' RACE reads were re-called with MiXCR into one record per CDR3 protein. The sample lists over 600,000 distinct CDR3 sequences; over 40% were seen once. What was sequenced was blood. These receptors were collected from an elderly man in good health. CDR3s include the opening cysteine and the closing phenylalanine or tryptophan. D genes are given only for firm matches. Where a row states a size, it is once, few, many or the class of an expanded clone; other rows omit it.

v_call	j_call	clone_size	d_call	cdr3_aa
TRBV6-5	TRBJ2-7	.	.	CASSDYGPRGEQYF
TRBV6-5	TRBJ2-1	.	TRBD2	CASSNQKRGDEQFF
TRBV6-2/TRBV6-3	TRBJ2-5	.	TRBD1	CASSYGGTGLETQYF
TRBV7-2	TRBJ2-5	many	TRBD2	CASSPLGGGLKETQYF
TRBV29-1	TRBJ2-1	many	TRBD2	CSVGTGTSGNREQFF
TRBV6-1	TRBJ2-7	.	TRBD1	CASTGQVTYEQYF
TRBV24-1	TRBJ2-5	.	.	CATSDWEEYQETQYF
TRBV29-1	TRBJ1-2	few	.	CSAGGENGYTF
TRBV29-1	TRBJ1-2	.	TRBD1	CSADDRADYGYTF
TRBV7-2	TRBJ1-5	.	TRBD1	CASSLAGTAGQPQHF
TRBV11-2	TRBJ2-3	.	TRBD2	CASSMSGTSGLGTQYF
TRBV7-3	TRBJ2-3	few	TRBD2	CASSSQGLGGRRADTQYF
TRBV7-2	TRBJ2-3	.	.	CASSSTGLSPQYF
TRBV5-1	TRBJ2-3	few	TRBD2	CASSQPSGAGGDTQYF
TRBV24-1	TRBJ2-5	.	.	CATSDLGDQTEAQYF
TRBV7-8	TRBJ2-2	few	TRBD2	CASSLGRAGTSGRTKIHTGELFF
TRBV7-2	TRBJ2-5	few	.	CASSLDTGTWKTQYF
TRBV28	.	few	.	CASSQPGHPYEQYF
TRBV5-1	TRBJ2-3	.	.	CASSLIPVDTQYF
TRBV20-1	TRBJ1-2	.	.	CSARGKSYGYTF
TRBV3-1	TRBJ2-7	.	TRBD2	CASSRTSGRSNYEQYF
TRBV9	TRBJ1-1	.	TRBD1	CASSVAGQENTEAFF
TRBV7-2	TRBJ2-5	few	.	CASSLRSTPGIQETQYF
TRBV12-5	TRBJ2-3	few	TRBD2	CASGFSGRAGSNTDTQYF
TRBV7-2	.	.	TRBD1	CASSLRTGGDEQYF
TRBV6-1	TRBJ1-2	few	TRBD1	CATSQGDLGTGSNYGYTF
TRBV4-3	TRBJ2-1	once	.	CASSQGTHAPFF
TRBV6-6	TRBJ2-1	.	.	CASRDPNRAGNEQFF
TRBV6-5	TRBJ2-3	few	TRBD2	CASSPGLATTDTQYF
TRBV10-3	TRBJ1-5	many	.	CAISESTRQPQHF
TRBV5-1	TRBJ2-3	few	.	CASSAQRTDTQYF
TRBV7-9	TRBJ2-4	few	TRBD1	CASSLGSDRGTNIQYF
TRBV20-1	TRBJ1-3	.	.	CSGRSGASGNTIYF
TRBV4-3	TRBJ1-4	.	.	CASSQIQPGPYGDEKLFF
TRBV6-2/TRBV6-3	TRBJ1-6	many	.	CASSLKTGNSPLHF
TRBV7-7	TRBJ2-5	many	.	CASSLQPGKVTQYF
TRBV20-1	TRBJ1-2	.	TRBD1	CSVGDRDNYGYTF